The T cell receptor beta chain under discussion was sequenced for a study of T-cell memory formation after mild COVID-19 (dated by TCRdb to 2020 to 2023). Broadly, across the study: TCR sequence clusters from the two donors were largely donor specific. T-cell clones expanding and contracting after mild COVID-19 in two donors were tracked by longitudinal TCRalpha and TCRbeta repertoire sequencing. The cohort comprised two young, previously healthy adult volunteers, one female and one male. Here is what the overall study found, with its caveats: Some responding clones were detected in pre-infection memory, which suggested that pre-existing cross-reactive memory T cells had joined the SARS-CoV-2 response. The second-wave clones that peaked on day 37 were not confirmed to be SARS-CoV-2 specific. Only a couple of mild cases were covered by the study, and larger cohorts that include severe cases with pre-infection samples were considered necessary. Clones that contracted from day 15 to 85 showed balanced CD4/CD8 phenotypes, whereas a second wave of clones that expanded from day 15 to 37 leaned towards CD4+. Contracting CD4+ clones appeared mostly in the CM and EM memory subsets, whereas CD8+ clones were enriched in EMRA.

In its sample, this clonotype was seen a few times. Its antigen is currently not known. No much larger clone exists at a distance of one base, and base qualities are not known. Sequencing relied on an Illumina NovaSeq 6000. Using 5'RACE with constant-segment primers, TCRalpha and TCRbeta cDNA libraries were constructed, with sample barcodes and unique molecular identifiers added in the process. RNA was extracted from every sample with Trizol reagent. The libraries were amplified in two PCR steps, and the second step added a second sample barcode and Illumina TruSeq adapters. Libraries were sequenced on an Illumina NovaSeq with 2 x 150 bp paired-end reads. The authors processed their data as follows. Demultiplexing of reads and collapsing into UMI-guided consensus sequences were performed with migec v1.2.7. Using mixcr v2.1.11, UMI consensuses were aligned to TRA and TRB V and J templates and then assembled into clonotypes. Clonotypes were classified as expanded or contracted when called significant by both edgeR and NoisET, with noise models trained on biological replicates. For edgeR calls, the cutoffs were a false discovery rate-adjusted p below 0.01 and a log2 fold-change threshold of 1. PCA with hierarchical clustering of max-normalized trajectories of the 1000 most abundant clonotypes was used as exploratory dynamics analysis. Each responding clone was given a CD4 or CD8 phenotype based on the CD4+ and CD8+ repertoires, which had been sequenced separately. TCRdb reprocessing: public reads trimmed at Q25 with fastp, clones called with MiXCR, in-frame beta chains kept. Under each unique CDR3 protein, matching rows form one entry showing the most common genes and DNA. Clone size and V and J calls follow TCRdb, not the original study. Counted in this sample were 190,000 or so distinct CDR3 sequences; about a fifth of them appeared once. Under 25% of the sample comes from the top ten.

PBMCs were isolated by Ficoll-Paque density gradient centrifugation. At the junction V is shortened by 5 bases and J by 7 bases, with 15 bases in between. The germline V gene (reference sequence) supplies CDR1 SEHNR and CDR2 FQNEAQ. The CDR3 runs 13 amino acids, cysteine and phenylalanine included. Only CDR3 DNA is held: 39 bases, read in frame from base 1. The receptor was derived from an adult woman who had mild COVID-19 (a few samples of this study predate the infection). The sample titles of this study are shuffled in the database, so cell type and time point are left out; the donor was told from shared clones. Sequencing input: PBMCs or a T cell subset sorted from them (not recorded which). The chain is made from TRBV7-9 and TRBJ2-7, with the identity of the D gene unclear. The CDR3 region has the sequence CASSLRSPWEQYF. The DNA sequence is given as TGTGCCAGCAGCCTCCGGTCGCCTTGGGAGCAGTACTTC.